Included here is one T cell receptor (beta chain) sequence, with context. Its antigen is unidentified. Patients with chemo-refractory metastatic non-small-cell lung cancer received focal radiation plus CTLA-4 blockade with ipilimumab. After removal of 0 bases from V and 5 bases from J, the junction contained 6 bases not matched to a gene. CDR3 length: 15 amino acids. Germline V gene sequence: CDR1 LGHNA, CDR2 YSLEER. The data are from a study of radiotherapy plus CTLA-4 blockade in lung cancer. Study summary: Of the patients, about 19% showed objective responses and around 34% attained disease control.

Measured with immunoSEQ multiplex PCR; TCRdb has only the in-frame clones, and not every one. The sample consists of 45,000 to 55,000 clones, approximately 80% of them appearing once. Whole-study findings and limits: Researchers report tumor-derived TCR clones expanding in blood after radiotherapy plus ipilimumab. The best predictor of response was reported to be early blood T cell clone dynamics, with interferon-beta.

The sample here was peripheral blood, taken from a patient treated with radiotherapy plus ipilimumab. The clonotype comes from a human donor with non-small cell lung cancer who had a partial response to radiotherapy plus ipilimumab. V gene TRBV4-3 combines with J gene TRBJ2-5; 7 bases are a match to TRBD2. The CDR3 sequence is CASSQDTGGMETQYF. DNA for the CDR3: TGCGCCAGCAGCCAAGATACCGGGGGGATGGAGACCCAGTACTTC.